This TCR beta chain was found in a study of chemoradiotherapy in HPV16-positive cancers. Repeated repertoire sampling spanned the course of chemoradiotherapy. Study-wide results and caveats: The functional HPV-specific definition rests on just a couple of HPV16-positive patients. During treatment, candidate HPV-specific clones and E7-related motifs expanded in tumor. Better recurrence-free survival went with HPV-responsive T-cell expansion in HPV16-positive patients.

As regards this clone: Antigen: not known.

Assay used: immunoSEQ multiplex PCR; TCRdb lists only in-frame clones, some missing. The sample includes approximately 14,000 clones, 60% to 80% of them seen just once. This CDR3 is built from 15 residues. CDR1 is MNHEY, CDR2 SVGAGI, per germline. Trimming took 9 bases from V and 3 from J, leaving 20 bases between them. V and J are TRBV6-5 and TRBJ1-2, with D tentatively TRBD1 (5 bases). The sequence came from a human donor with HPV-associated anogenital cancer. This specimen was collected from a patient who underwent chemoradiotherapy. CDR3 protein: CASGLSGTIDYGYTF. For the CDR3, the DNA is TGTGCCAGTGGACTCTCAGGGACCATCGACTATGGCTACACCTTC.